A selection of T cell receptor beta chains follows, all from one sample in a study of human T cells and chemical hapten exposure. TCRdb itself ran the RACE reads through MiXCR, one entry per CDR3 protein. The sample yields more than 250,000 distinct CDR3 sequences, roughly 7.7% seen once. This sample comprised whole blood, obtained in connection with sensitization to the hapten diphenylcyclopropenone (DPC). The receptor source for this set is a man younger than 35 with alopecia areata. Some clones in this sample may be carry-over from other donors' samples. CDR3s include the opening cysteine and the closing phenylalanine or tryptophan. Fields, in order: V gene, J gene, CDR3 length, clone size, D gene, CDR3 DNA, CDR3 protein. D genes are given only for firm matches. Size is stated for part of the rows, as once, few or many counts, or as a class when the clone is expanded.

v_call: TRBV4-1
j_call: TRBJ1-4
cdr3_length: 15
clone_size: few
d_call: .
cdr3_nt: TGCGCCAGCAGCCTCCCAGGGGCAACTAATGAAAAACTGTTTTTT
cdr3_aa: CASSLPGATNEKLFF

v_call: TRBV25-1
j_call: TRBJ2-5
cdr3_length: 14
clone_size: .
d_call: .
cdr3_nt: TGTGCCAGCAGTTGGGTCGGGGTTATGGAGACCCAGTACTTC
cdr3_aa: CASSWVGVMETQYF

v_call: TRBV20-1
j_call: TRBJ2-3
cdr3_length: 17
clone_size: .
d_call: .
cdr3_nt: TGCAGTGCTGAAACCACAGGCCGGGACTCCAACACAGATACGCAGTATTTT
cdr3_aa: CSAETTGRDSNTDTQYF

v_call: TRBV4-3
j_call: TRBJ2-1
cdr3_length: 14
clone_size: .
d_call: .
cdr3_nt: TGCGCCAGCAGCCAAAACGGGGTCGCGAATGAGCAGTTCTTC
cdr3_aa: CASSQNGVANEQFF

v_call: TRBV5-1
j_call: TRBJ1-5
cdr3_length: 13
clone_size: .
d_call: .
cdr3_nt: TGCGCCAGCAGCTGGGCGGAGAATCAGCCCCAGCATTTT
cdr3_aa: CASSWAENQPQHF

v_call: TRBV7-9
j_call: TRBJ2-1
cdr3_length: 13
clone_size: few
d_call: TRBD1
cdr3_nt: TGTGCCACCCCGGGACAGGGGTATCATGAGCAGTTCTTC
cdr3_aa: CATPGQGYHEQFF

v_call: TRBV10-3
j_call: TRBJ2-3
cdr3_length: 15
clone_size: .
d_call: TRBD2
cdr3_nt: TGTGCCATCAGCATTCTAGCGGGTGGGACAGATACGCAGTATTTT
cdr3_aa: CAISILAGGTDTQYF

v_call: TRBV9
j_call: TRBJ2-1
cdr3_length: 15
clone_size: .
d_call: TRBD1
cdr3_nt: TGTGCCAGCAGCGCCGCCGGGACAGCCTACAATGAGCAGTTCTTC
cdr3_aa: CASSAAGTAYNEQFF

v_call: TRBV6-2/TRBV6-3
j_call: TRBJ2-4
cdr3_length: 17
clone_size: .
d_call: TRBD1
cdr3_nt: TGTGCCAGCAGTAAGGACAGGCGGGCCCTGGTCGAAAACATTCAGTACTTC
cdr3_aa: CASSKDRRALVENIQYF

v_call: TRBV4-3
j_call: TRBJ1-3
cdr3_length: 15
clone_size: .
d_call: TRBD1
cdr3_nt: TGCGCCAGCAGCCAATCACCGGGACAGGGGGCTGGAATATATTTT
cdr3_aa: CASSQSPGQGAGIYF

v_call: TRBV20-1
j_call: TRBJ1-6
cdr3_length: 14
clone_size: few
d_call: TRBD1
cdr3_nt: TGCAGTGCTACCTGGACAGGGGATAATTCACCCCTCCACTTT
cdr3_aa: CSATWTGDNSPLHF

v_call: TRBV27
j_call: TRBJ1-6
cdr3_length: 14
clone_size: few
d_call: .
cdr3_nt: TGTGCCAGCAGTTGGGCAGGCGGGAATTCACCCCTCCACTTT
cdr3_aa: CASSWAGGNSPLHF

v_call: TRBV20-1
j_call: TRBJ1-2
cdr3_length: 13
clone_size: few
d_call: TRBD1
cdr3_nt: TGCAGTGCTGCCAGGGGGATCTCCTATGGCTACACCTTC
cdr3_aa: CSAARGISYGYTF

v_call: TRBV7-6
j_call: TRBJ2-1
cdr3_length: 15
clone_size: few
d_call: TRBD2
cdr3_nt: TGTGCCAGCAGCGATCCGCTAGCGGGGGGGAATGAGCAGTTCTTC
cdr3_aa: CASSDPLAGGNEQFF

v_call: TRBV12-3/TRBV12-4
j_call: TRBJ1-2
cdr3_length: 13
clone_size: .
d_call: .
cdr3_nt: TGTGCCAGCAGTTTACGGCAGGGTAATGGCTACACCTTC
cdr3_aa: CASSLRQGNGYTF

v_call: TRBV6-2/TRBV6-3
j_call: TRBJ2-2
cdr3_length: 14
clone_size: .
d_call: TRBD1
cdr3_nt: TGTGCCAGCCGAGGAGACAGGGGGCGCCGGGAGCTGTTTTTT
cdr3_aa: CASRGDRGRRELFF

v_call: TRBV12-3/TRBV12-4
j_call: TRBJ1-2
cdr3_length: 14
clone_size: .
d_call: TRBD1
cdr3_nt: TGTGCCAGCAGTTTAGGGACAGGGGGCGATGGCTACACCTTC
cdr3_aa: CASSLGTGGDGYTF

v_call: TRBV12-5
j_call: TRBJ2-1
cdr3_length: 13
clone_size: few
d_call: .
cdr3_nt: TGTGCTAGTGGCCGCCGGACATACAATGAGCAGTTCTTC
cdr3_aa: CASGRRTYNEQFF

v_call: TRBV5-6
j_call: TRBJ2-5
cdr3_length: 16
clone_size: few
d_call: .
cdr3_nt: TGTGCCAGCAGCTTGGTAGGGAGGGGGCTAGAAGAGACCCAGTACTTC
cdr3_aa: CASSLVGRGLEETQYF

v_call: TRBV4-2
j_call: TRBJ2-1
cdr3_length: 12
clone_size: many
d_call: .
cdr3_nt: TGTGCCAGCAGCCAAGGCACCGGTGAGCAGTTCTTC
cdr3_aa: CASSQGTGEQFF

v_call: TRBV19
j_call: TRBJ1-5
cdr3_length: 13
clone_size: few
d_call: .
cdr3_nt: TGTGCCAGTAGCGACCTGGGCAATCAGCCCCAGCATTTT
cdr3_aa: CASSDLGNQPQHF

v_call: TRBV12-3/TRBV12-4
j_call: TRBJ2-1
cdr3_length: 15
clone_size: .
d_call: .
cdr3_nt: TGTGCCAGCAGTTTAACGGGGGCAGGAAGACAAGAGCAGTTCTTC
cdr3_aa: CASSLTGAGRQEQFF

v_call: TRBV6-2/TRBV6-3
j_call: TRBJ1-5
cdr3_length: 14
clone_size: .
d_call: TRBD1
cdr3_nt: TGTGCCAGCACTGGGGGACAGGAAGTTCAGCCCCAGCATTTT
cdr3_aa: CASTGGQEVQPQHF

v_call: TRBV29-1
j_call: TRBJ1-2
cdr3_length: 12
clone_size: .
d_call: .
cdr3_nt: TGCAGCGTTGGGGTGGACAACTATGGCTACACCTTC
cdr3_aa: CSVGVDNYGYTF

v_call: TRBV5-5
j_call: TRBJ2-5
cdr3_length: 14
clone_size: many
d_call: .
cdr3_nt: TGTGCCAGCAGCTCTGGGGAGCTACAAGAGACCCAGTACTTC
cdr3_aa: CASSSGELQETQYF

v_call: TRBV20-1
j_call: TRBJ2-3
cdr3_length: 12
clone_size: few
d_call: .
cdr3_nt: TGCAGTGCTAGCAGGGAAGGAGATACGCAGTATTTT
cdr3_aa: CSASREGDTQYF

v_call: TRBV7-9
j_call: TRBJ1-6
cdr3_length: 16
clone_size: many
d_call: .
cdr3_nt: TGTGCCAGCAGCTTATTGGGGAGCTCCTATAATTCACCCCTCCACTTT
cdr3_aa: CASSLLGSSYNSPLHF

v_call: TRBV29-1
j_call: TRBJ2-5
cdr3_length: 11
clone_size: .
d_call: .
cdr3_nt: TGCAGCGTTGGTGGAAGTCAGACCCAGTACTTC
cdr3_aa: CSVGGSQTQYF

v_call: TRBV29-1
j_call: TRBJ2-7
cdr3_length: 16
clone_size: few
d_call: .
cdr3_nt: TGCAGCGTTCTGGTAGGACTATTCTCGCCTACCTACGAGCAGTACTTC
cdr3_aa: CSVLVGLFSPTYEQYF

v_call: TRBV12-3/TRBV12-4
j_call: TRBJ2-1
cdr3_length: 14
clone_size: .
d_call: .
cdr3_nt: TGTGCCAGCTGCTCAGGACTGCCTCGACCAGAGCAGTTCTTC
cdr3_aa: CASCSGLPRPEQFF

v_call: TRBV7-2
j_call: TRBJ2-1
cdr3_length: 14
clone_size: few
d_call: TRBD1
cdr3_nt: TGTGCCAGCAGCGGGGACAGGGTTTTGAATGAGCAGTTCTTC
cdr3_aa: CASSGDRVLNEQFF

v_call: TRBV19
j_call: TRBJ2-5
cdr3_length: 16
clone_size: few
d_call: .
cdr3_nt: TGTGCCAGTAGTATCACAGGTCGGCAGCGGGTGGAGACCCAGTACTTC
cdr3_aa: CASSITGRQRVETQYF

v_call: TRBV6-5
j_call: TRBJ1-1
cdr3_length: 13
clone_size: few
d_call: .
cdr3_nt: TGTGCCAGCAGACTGCAGATTAACACTGAAGCTTTCTTT
cdr3_aa: CASRLQINTEAFF

v_call: TRBV7-2
j_call: TRBJ2-1
cdr3_length: 13
clone_size: .
d_call: .
cdr3_nt: TGTGCCAGCAGCGGGACGGGGTACAATGAGCAGTTCTTC
cdr3_aa: CASSGTGYNEQFF

v_call: TRBV9
j_call: TRBJ1-2
cdr3_length: 13
clone_size: many
d_call: .
cdr3_nt: TGTGCCAGCAGCGTAGGGGGGGCCGATGGCTACACCTTC
cdr3_aa: CASSVGGADGYTF

v_call: TRBV28
j_call: TRBJ1-1
cdr3_length: 13
clone_size: .
d_call: .
cdr3_nt: TGTGCCAGCAGGCCTGACGTAGGGACTGAAGCTTTCTTT
cdr3_aa: CASRPDVGTEAFF